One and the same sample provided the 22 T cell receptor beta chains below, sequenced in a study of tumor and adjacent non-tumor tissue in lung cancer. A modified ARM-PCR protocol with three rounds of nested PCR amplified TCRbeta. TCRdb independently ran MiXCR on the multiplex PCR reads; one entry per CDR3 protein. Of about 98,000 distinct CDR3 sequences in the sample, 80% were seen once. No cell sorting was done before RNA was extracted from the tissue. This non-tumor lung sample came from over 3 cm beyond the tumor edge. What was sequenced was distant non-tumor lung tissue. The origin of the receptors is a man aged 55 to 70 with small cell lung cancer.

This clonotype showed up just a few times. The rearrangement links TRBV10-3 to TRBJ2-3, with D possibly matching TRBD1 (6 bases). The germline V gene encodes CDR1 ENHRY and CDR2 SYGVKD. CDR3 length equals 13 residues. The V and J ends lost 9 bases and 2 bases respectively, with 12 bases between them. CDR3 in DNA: TGTGCCATAGGGGGAGAGACCACAGATACGCAGTATTTT. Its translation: CAIGGETTDTQYF.

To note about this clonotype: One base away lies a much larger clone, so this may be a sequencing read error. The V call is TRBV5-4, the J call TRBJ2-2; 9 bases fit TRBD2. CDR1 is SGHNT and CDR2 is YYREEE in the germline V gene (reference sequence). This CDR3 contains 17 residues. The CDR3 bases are TGTGCCGGCAGCCCCTCGACTAGCGGAGCGAACACCGGGGAGCTGTTTTTT. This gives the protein CAGSPSTSGANTGELFF.

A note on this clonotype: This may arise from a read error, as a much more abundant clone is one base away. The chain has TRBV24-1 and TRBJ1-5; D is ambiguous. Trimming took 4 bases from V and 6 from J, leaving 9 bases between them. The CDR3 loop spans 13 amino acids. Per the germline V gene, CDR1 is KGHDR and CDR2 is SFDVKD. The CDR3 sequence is CATSDDGIQPQHF. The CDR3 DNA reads TGTGCCACCAGTGACGACGGTATTCAGCCCCAGCATTTT.

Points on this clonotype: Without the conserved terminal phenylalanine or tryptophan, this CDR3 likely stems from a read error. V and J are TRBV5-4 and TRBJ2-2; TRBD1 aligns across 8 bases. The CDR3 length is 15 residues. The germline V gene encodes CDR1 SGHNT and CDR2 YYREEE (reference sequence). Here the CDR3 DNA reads TGTGCCAACAGCTTGCGGGACAGGTCGAGCGGGGAGCTGTTTCTT. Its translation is CANSLRDRSSGELFL.

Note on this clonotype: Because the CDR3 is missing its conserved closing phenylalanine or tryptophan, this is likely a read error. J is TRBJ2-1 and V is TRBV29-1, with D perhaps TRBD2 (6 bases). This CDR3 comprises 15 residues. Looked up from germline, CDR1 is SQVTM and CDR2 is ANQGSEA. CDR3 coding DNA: TGCACCGGAGCCCCGTTGCGGGGCTATTTCAATGAGCAGTTCTTA. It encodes CTGAPLRGYFNEQFL.

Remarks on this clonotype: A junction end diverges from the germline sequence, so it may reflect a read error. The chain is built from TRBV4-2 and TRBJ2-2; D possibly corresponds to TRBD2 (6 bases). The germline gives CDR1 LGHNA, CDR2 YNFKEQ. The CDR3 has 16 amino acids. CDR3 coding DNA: TGTGTCAGCAGCCAAGGTCTGAGGGCTAACACCGGGGGGCTGTTTTTT. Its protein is CVSSQGLRANTGGLFF.

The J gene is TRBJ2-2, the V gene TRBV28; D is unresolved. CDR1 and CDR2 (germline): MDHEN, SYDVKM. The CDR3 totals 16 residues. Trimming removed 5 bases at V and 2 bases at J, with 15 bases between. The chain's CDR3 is CASSAPRWANTGELFF. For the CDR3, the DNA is TGTGCCAGCAGTGCCCCGAGGTGGGCAAACACCGGGGAGCTGTTTTTT.

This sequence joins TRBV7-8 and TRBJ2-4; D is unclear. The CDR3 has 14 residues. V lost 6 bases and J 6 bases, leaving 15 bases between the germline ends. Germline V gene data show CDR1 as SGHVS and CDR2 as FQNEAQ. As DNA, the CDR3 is TGTGCCAGCAGGTTAATTATCGGTGGAAACATTCAGTACTTC. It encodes CASRLIIGGNIQYF.

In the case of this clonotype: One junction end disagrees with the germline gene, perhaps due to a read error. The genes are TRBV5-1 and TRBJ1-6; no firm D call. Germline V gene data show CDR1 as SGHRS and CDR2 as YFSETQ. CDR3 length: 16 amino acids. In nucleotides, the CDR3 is TGCACCAGCTTCCCCCGCCCGGGATTGCCGTATTCACCCCTCCACTTT. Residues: CTSFPRPGLPYSPLHF.

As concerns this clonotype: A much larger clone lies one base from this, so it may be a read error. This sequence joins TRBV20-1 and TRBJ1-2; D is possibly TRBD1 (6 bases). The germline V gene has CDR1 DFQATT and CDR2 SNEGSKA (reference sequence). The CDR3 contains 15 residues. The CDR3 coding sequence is TGCAGTGCTTCCCCCCCCTCTGGGGGGCCTCAGGGCTACGCCTTC. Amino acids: CSASPPSGGPQGYAF.

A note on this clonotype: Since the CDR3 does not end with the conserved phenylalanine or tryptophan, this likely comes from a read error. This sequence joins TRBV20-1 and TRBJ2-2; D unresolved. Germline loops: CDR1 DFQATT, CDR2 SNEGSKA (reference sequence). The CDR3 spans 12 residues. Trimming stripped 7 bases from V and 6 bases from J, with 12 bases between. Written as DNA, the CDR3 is TGCAGTGGCCCCGATGGGCCCGGGGAGCTGTTTTTA. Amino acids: CSGPDGPGELFL.

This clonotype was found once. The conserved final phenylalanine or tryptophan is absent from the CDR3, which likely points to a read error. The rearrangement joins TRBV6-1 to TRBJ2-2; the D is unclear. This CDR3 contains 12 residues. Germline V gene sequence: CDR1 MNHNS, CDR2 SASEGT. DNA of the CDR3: TGTGCCAGCGTGAGATACACAGGGGAGCTGTTTTAT. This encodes CASVRYTGELFY.

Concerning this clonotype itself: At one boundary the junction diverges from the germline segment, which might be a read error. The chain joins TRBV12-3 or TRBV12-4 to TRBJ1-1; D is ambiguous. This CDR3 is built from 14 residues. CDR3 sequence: CASSLRHLSTEAFF. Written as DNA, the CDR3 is TGTGCAAGCAGTTTAAGACACCTGAGCACTGAAGCTTTCTTT.

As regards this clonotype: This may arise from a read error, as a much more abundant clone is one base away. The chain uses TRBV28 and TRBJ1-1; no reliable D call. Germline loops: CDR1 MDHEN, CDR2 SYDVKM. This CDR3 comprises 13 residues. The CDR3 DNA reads TGTACCAGCAACTCGGTCGGGTTCGCTGAAGCTTTCTTT. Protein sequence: CTSNSVGFAEAFF.

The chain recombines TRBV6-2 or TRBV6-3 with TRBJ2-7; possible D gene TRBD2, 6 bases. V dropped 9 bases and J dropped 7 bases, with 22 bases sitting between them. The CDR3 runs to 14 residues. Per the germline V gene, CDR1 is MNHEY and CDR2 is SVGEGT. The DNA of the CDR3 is TGTGCCAGTAAGATATCGGGAGCCCCTATAGAGCAGTACTTC. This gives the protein CASKISGAPIEQYF.

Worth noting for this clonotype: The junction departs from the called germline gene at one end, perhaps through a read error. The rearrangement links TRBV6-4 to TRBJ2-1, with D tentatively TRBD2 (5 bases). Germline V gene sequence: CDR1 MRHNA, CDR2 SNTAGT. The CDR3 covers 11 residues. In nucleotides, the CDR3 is TGTGCCAGCAGAGATGGCTGGGAGCAATTCTTC. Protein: CASRDGWEQFF.

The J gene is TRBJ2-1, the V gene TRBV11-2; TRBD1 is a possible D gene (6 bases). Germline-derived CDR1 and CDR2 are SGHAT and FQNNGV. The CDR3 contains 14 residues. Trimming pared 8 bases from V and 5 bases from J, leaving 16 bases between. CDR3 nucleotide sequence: TGTGCCAGCCAGATGCTACAGGGCAACAATGAGCAGTTCTTC. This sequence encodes CASQMLQGNNEQFF.

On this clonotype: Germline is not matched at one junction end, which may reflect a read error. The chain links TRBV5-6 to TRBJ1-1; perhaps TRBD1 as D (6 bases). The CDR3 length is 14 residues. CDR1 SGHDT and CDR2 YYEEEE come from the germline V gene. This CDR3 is CARSRGQLNTEAFF. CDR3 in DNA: TGTGCCAGAAGCCGGGGACAACTGAACACTGAAGCCTTCTTT. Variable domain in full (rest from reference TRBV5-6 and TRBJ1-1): DAGVTQSPTHLIKTRGQQVTLRCSPKSGHDTVSWYQQALGQGPQFIFQYYEEEERQRGNFPDRFSGHQFPNYSSELNVNALLLGDSALYLCARSRGQLNTEAFFGQGTRLTVV.

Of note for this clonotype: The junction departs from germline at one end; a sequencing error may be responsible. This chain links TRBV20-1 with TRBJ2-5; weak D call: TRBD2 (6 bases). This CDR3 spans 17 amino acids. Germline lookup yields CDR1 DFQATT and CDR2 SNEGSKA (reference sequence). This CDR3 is CSVRGGVANGPQETQYF. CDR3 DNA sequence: TGCAGTGTTAGAGGAGGGGTTGCTAACGGGCCTCAAGAGACCCAGTACTTC.

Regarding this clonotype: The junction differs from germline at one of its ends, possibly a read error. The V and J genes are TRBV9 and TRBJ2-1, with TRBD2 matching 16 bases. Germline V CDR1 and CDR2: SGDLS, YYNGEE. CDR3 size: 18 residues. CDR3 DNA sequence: TGTGCCAGCAGCTCGACCGGGACTAGCGGGAGGGTCGGCAATGTGCAGTTCTTC. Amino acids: CASSSTGTSGRVGNVQFF.

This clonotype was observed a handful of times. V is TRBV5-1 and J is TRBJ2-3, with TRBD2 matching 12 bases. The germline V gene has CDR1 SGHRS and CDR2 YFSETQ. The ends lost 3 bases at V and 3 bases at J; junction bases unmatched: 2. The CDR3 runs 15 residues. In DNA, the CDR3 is TGCGCCAGCAGCTCTGGACTAGCGGGAACAGATACGCAGTATTTT. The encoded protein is CASSSGLAGTDTQYF.

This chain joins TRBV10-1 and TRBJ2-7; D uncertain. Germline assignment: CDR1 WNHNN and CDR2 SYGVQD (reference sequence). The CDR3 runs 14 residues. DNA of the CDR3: TGTGCCAGCAGCGAAGGAGTGAGCCCTAACGAGCAGTACGTC. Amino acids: CASSEGVSPNEQYV.